The 3 T cell receptor beta chains below all came from one sample that was sequenced in a study of blood T cell repertoires in COVID-19. TCRdb keeps only in-frame clones here, not all; method: immunoSEQ multiplex PCR. Of about 240,000 clones detected, approximately 80% appear once; the ten largest clones hold roughly 2%. Sequences were obtained from peripheral blood. The receptors come from a man in his thirties or forties who had recovered from COVID-19.

The rearrangement joins TRBV2 to TRBJ1-3; D is perhaps TRBD1 (5 bases). V dropped 7 bases and J dropped 4 bases, with 26 bases sitting between them. The CDR3 spans 18 residues. Germline CDR1 and CDR2: SNHLY and FYNNEI. The CDR3 DNA is TGTGCCAGCAACCCCCGGGCAGGGAGGATAGCGTACGGAAACACCATATATTTT. Protein product: CASNPRAGRIAYGNTIYF.

The chain recombines TRBV5-6 with TRBJ2-7; possibly TRBD2 for D (5 bases). The CDR3 is made up of 16 amino acids. Trimming took 2 bases from V and 1 from J, leaving 16 bases between them. CDR1 is SGHDT and CDR2 is YYEEEE in the germline V gene. The DNA for the CDR3 is TGTGCCAGCAGCTTTCTGCGGAGGTCGCCATCCTACGAGCAGTACTTC. Encoded protein: CASSFLRRSPSYEQYF.

The rearrangement uses TRBV4-1 and TRBJ2-5; 9 bases map to TRBD2. Germline trimming cut 7 bases from V and 2 bases from J; bases unmatched to any gene: 8. Germline loops: CDR1 MGHRA, CDR2 YSYEKL. The CDR3 runs 15 residues. CDR3 DNA sequence: TGCGCCAGCAAGGGTGGACTAGCGCCGCAAGAGACCCAGTACTTC. Residues: CASKGGLAPQETQYF.